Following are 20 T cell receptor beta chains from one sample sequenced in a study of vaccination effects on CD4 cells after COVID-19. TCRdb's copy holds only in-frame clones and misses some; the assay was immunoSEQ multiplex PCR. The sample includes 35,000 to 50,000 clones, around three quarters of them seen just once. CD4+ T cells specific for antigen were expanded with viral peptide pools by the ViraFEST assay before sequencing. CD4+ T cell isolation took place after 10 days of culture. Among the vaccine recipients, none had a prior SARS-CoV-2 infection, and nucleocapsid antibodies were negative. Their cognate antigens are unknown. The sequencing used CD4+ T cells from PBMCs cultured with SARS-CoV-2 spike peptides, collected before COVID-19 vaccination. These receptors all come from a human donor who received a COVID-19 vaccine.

The CDR3 region is CATARETQYF. The CDR3 DNA sequence: TGTGCCACGGCCCGGGAGACCCAGTACTTC. The rearrangement joins TRBV6-5 to TRBJ2-5, with D unresolved. The CDR3 is 10 residues long. Trimming took 10 bases from V and 5 from J, leaving 8 bases between them. Looked up from germline, CDR1 is MNHEY and CDR2 is SVGAGI.

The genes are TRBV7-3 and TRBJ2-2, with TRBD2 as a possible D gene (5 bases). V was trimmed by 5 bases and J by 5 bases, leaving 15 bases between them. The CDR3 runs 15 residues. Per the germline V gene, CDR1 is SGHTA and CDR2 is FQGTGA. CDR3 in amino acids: CASSSQLAGTGELFF. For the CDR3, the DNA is TGTGCCAGCAGCAGTCAGCTAGCTGGAACCGGGGAGCTGTTTTTT.

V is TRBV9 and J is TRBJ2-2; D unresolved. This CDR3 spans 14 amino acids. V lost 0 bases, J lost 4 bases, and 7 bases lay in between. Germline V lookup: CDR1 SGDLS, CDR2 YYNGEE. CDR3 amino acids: CASSVAAGTGELFF. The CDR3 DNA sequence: TGTGCCAGCAGCGTAGCGGCAGGCACCGGGGAGCTGTTTTTT. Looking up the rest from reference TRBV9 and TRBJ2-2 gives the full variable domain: DSGVTQTPKHLITATGQRVTLRCSPRSGDLSVYWYQQSLDQGLQFLIQYYNGEERAKGNILERFSAQQFPDLHSELNLSSLELGDSALYFCASSVAAGTGELFFGEGSRLTVL.

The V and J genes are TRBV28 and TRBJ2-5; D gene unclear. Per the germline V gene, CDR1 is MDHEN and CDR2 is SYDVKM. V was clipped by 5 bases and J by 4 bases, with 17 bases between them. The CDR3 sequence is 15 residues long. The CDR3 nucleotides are TGTGCCAGCAGTCCTCCTTTGCAGGCGCGAGAGACCCAGTACTTC. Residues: CASSPPLQARETQYF. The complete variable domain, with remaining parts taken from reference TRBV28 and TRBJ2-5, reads DVKVTQSSRYLVKRTGEKVFLECVQDMDHENMFWYRQDPGLGLRLIYFSYDVKMKEKGDIPEGYSVSREKKERFSLILESASTNQTSMYLCASSPPLQARETQYFGPGTRLLVL.

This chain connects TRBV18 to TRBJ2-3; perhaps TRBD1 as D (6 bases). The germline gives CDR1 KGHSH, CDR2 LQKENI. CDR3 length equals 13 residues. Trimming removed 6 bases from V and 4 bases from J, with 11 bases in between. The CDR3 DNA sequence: TGTGCCAGCTCCCCTGGGGGCCCAGATACGCAGTATTTT. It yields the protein CASSPGGPDTQYF.

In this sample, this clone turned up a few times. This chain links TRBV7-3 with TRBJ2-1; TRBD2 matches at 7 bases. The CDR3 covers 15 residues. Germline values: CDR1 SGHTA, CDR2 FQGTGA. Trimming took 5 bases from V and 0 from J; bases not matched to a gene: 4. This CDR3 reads CASSPAGRSYNEQFF. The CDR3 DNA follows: TGTGCCAGCAGCCCAGCGGGGCGCTCCTACAATGAGCAGTTCTTC.

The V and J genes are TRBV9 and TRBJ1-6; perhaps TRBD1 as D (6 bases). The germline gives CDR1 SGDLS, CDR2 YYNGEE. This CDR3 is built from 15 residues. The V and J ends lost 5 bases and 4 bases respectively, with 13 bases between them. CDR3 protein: CASRKSDSYNSPLHF. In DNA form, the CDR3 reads TGTGCCAGCAGGAAATCGGACAGTTATAATTCACCCCTCCACTTT.

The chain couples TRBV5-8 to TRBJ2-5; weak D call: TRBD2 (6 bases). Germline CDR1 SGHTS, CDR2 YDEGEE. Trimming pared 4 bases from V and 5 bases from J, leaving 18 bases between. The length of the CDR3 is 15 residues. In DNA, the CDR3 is TGTGCCAGCAGCATCAGAGGGGCCCGGGAGGAGACCCAGTACTTC. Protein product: CASSIRGAREETQYF.

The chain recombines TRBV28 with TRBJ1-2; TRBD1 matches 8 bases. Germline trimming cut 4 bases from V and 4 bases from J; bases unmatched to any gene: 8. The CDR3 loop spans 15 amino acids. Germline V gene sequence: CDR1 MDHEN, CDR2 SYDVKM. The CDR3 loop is CASSSQGQGGYGYTF. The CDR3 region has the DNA TGTGCCAGCAGTTCGCAAGGACAGGGAGGCTATGGCTACACCTTC.

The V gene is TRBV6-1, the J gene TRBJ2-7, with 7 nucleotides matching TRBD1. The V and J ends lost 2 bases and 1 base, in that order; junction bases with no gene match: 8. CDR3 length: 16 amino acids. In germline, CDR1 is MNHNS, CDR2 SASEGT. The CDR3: CASSEPGQHLSYEQYV. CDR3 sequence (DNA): TGTGCCAGCAGTGAACCGGGACAGCACCTTTCCTACGAGCAGTACGTC.

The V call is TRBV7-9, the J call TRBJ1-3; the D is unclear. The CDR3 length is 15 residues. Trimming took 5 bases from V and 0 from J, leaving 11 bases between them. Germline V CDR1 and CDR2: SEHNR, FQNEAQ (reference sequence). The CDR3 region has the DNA TGTGCCAGCAGCGTGCAGGCCCCCTCTGGAAACACCATATATTTT. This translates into CASSVQAPSGNTIYF.

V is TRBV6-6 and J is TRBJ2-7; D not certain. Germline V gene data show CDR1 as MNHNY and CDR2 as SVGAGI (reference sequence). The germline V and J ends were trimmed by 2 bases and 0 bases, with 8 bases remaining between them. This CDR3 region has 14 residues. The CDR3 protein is CASSYEVSSYEQYV. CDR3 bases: TGTGCCAGCAGTTACGAAGTTAGCTCCTACGAGCAGTACGTC.

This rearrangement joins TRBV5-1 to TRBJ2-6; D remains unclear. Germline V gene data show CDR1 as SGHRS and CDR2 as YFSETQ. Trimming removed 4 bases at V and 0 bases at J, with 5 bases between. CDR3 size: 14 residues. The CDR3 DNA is TGCGCCAGCAGCAACACCTCTGGGGCCAACGTCCTGACTTTC. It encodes CASSNTSGANVLTF. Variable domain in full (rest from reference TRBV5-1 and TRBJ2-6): KAGVTQTPRYLIKTRGQQVTLSCSPISGHRSVSWYQQTPGQGLQFLFEYFSETQRNKGNFPGRFSGRQFSNSRSEMNVSTLELGDSALYLCASSNTSGANVLTFGAGSRLTVL.

The CDR3 is CATRGTGELFF. The CDR3 DNA is TGTGCCACCAGGGGGACCGGGGAGCTGTTTTTT. J is TRBJ2-2 and V is TRBV24-1; no clear D gene. Per the germline V gene, CDR1 is KGHDR and CDR2 is SFDVKD. The CDR3 consists of 11 residues. Trimming took 7 bases from V and 5 from J, leaving 4 bases between them.

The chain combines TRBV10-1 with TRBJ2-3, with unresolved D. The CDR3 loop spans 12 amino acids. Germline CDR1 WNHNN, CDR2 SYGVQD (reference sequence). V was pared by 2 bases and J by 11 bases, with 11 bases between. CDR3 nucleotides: TGCGCCAGCAGTGAGCGTCTAACGGAGCAGTATTTT. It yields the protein CASSERLTEQYF.

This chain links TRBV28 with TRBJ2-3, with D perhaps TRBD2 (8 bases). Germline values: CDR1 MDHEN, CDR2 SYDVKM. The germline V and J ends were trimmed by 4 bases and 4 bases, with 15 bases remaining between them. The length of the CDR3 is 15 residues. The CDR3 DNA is TGTGCCAGCAGTTCCCCGGGAGGGGGCGCAGATACGCAGTATTTT. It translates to CASSSPGGGADTQYF.

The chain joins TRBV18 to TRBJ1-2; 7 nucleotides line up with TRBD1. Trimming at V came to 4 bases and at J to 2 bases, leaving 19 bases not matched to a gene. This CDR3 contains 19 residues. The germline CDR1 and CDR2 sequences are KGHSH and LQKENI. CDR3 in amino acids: CASSLLTPGQRGINYGYTF. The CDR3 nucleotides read TGTGCCAGCTCACTCTTAACTCCGGGACAGAGGGGTATAAACTATGGCTACACCTTC.

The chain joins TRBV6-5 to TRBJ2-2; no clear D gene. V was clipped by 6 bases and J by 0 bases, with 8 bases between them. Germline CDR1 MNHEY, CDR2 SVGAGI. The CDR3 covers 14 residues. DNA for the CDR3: TGTGCCAGCAGAATTCCATCGAACACCGGGGAGCTGTTTTTT. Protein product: CASRIPSNTGELFF.

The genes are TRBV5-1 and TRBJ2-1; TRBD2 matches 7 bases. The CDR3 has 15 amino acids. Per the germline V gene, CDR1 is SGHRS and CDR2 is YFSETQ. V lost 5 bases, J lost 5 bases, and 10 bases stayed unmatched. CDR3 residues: CASRRSGAPDNEQFF. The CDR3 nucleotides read TGCGCCAGCAGAAGGAGCGGGGCGCCTGACAATGAGCAGTTCTTC. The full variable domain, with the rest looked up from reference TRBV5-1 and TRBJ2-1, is KAGVTQTPRYLIKTRGQQVTLSCSPISGHRSVSWYQQTPGQGLQFLFEYFSETQRNKGNFPGRFSGRQFSNSRSEMNVSTLELGDSALYLCASRRSGAPDNEQFFGPGTRLTVL.

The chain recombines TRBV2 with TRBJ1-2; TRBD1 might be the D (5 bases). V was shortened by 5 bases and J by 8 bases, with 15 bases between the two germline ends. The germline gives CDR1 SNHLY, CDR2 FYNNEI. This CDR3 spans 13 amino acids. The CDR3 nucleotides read TGTGCCAGCAGTTCGACCGGGGGGGTCGGCTACACCTTC. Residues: CASSSTGGVGYTF.